The present entry profiles one T cell receptor beta chain with its context. Its specificity is not known. Time point here: week 23, last vaccination. Each vaccine dose was 300 ug of mutant IDH1 20-mer peptide, with topical imiquimod. Every donor had a new WHO grade 3 or 4 astrocytoma that was IDH1-mutant, with loss of nuclear ATRX. The data derive from a study of a mutant IDH1 vaccine in newly diagnosed glioma. Looking at the study overall: Patients got their first vaccination 4-6 weeks after radiotherapy alone, or with temozolomide cycles.

The CDR3 loop spans 12 amino acids. Per the germline V gene, CDR1 is SNHLY and CDR2 is FYNNEI. Trimming shortened V by 11 bases and J by 0 bases, and 11 bases separated the two germline ends. The method was immunoSEQ multiplex PCR; TCRdb's version includes in-frame clones alone and lacks a portion of them. The profile covers some 60,000 clones, with over 70% appearing a single time and around 1.5% taken by the ten largest. The sequence was obtained from a man in his forties with glioma. This material consisted of PBMCs, taken from a glioma patient whose treatment included an IDH1 peptide vaccine. The V call is TRBV2, the J call TRBJ2-7, with D possibly TRBD2 on 5 matching bases. CDR3 sequence (DNA): TGTGCCCTCGGAGGCCTCTCCTACGAGCAGTACTTC. It specifies CALGGLSYEQYF.